The source of this T cell receptor beta chain is a study of blood T cell repertoires in COVID-19. Study details: Acute and convalescent COVID-19 specimens originated in the United States, Italy and Spain. The cDNA or gDNA used as material had been derived from T cells, B-cell-depleted T cells, or PBMCs.

Per the study methods: Estimation of nucleated cell counts was performed using reference gene primer amplification. Measured with immunoSEQ multiplex PCR; TCRdb has only the in-frame clones, and not every one. The DNA was the basis for D and trimming; V, J and clone size are from that table. The table shows a few hundred thousand clones, with approximately 82% occurring only once. The ends were cut back, 4 bases at V and 7 bases at J, with 16 bases in the middle. Germline loops: CDR1 SEHNR, CDR2 FQNEAQ (reference sequence). The length of the CDR3 is 14 residues. The chain couples TRBV7-9 to TRBJ1-1; D may be TRBD1 (6 bases). Input material: peripheral blood. The origin of this receptor is a woman aged 18-35 years with acute or convalescent COVID-19. The CDR3 loop reads CASSSPGHVIEAFF. The CDR3 coding sequence is TGTGCCAGCAGCTCCCCGGGACACGTAATTGAAGCTTTCTTT. The full variable domain, with the rest looked up from reference TRBV7-9 and TRBJ1-1, is DTGVSQNPRHKITKRGQNVTFRCDPISEHNRLYWYRQTLGQGPEFLTYFQNEAQLEKSRLLSDRFSAERPKGSFSTLEIQRTEQGDSAMYLCASSSPGHVIEAFFGQGTRLTVV.